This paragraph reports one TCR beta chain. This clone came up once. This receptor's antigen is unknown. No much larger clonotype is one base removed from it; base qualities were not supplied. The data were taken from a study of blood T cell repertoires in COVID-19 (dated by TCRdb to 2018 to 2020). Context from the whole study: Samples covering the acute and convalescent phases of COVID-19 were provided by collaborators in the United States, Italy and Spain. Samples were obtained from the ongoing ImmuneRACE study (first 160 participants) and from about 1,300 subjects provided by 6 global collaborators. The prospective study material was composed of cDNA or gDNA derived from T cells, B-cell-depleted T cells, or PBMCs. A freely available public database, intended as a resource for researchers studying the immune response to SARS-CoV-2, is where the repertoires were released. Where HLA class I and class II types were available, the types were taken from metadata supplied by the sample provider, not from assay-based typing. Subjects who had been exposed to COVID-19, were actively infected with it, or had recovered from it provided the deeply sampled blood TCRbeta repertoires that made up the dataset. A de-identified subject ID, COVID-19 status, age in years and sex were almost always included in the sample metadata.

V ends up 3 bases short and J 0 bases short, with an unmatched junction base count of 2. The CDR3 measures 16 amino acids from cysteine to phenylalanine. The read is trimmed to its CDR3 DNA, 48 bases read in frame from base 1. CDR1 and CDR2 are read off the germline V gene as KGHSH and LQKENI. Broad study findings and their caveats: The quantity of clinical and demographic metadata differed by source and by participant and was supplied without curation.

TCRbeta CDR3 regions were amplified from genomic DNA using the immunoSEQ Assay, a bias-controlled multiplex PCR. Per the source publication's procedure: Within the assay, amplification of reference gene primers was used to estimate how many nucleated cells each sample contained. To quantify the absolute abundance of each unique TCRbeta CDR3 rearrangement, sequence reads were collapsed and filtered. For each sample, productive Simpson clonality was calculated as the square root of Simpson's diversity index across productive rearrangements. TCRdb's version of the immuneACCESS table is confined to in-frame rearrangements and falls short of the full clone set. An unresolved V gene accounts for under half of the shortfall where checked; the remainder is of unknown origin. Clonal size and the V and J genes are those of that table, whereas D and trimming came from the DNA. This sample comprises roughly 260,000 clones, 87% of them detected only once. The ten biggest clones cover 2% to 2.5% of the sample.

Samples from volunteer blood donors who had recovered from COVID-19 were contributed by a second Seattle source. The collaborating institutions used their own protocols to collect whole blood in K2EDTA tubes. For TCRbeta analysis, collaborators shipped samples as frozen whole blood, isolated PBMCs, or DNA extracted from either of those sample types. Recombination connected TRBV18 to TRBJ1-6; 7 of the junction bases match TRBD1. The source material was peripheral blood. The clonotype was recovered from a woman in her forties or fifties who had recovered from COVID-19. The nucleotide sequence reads TGTGCCAGCTCACCGACAGGGAGCTCCTATAATTCACCCCTCCACTTT. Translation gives CASSPTGSSYNSPLHF. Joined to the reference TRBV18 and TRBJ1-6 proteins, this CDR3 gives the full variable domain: NAGVMQNPRHLVRRRGQEARLRCSPMKGHSHVYWYRQLPEEGLKFMVYLQKENIIDESGMPKERFSAEFPKEGPSILRIQQVVRGDSAAYFCASSPTGSSYNSPLHFGNGTRLTVT.